This T cell receptor (beta chain) was found in a study of cytomegalovirus exposure and HLA in healthy donors. Germline CDR1 reads MNHNS; CDR2 reads SASEGT. The CDR3 is 13 amino acids. Trimming took 2 bases from V and 6 from J, leaving 11 bases between them. PCR was performed using 60 Vbeta and 13 Jbeta primers. Using immunoSEQ multiplex PCR, the repertoire was profiled, and TCRdb retains in-frame clones only, with some absent. The sample data list tens of thousands of clones. This clonotype was obtained from a man aged 25-40 years in good health and CMV-seronegative. Sequenced sample: PBMCs. The chain employs TRBV6-1 and TRBJ2-7; TRBD1 is a possible D gene (7 bases). The CDR3 DNA follows: TGTGCCAGCAGTGAACAGGGGGGCGGCGAGCAGTACTTC. This sequence encodes CASSEQGGGEQYF.